This TCR beta chain was documented in a study of T cell clones after liver transplantation. Overall study: TCRbeta sequencing after a pre-transplant mixed lymphocyte reaction identified graft-donor-reactive clones, later tracked in post-transplant blood. Until 12-24 months post-transplant, subjects got standard immunosuppression and no induction.

The data were produced by immunoSEQ multiplex PCR, yet TCRdb's version contains in-frame clones alone and is incomplete. The profile shows about 45,000 clones, about 86% of them singletons. With 5 bases removed from V and 7 bases from J, the gap between germline ends came to 17 bases. Germline V gene sequence: CDR1 SGHVS, CDR2 FQNEAQ. This CDR3 spans 14 amino acids. Findings and caveats of the study: Graft donor-reactive T cells possibly entered the graft instead of undergoing deletion.

As to this clone: Antigen specificity is unknown.

The V gene is TRBV7-8, the J gene TRBJ1-1; D is ambiguous. The material sequenced was CD4+ T cells from blood, taken 24 months after liver transplant. The source is a human patient who received a liver transplant. Some T cells may be supplied by the graft donor. Here the CDR3 DNA reads TGTGCCAGCAGCCAACCGTCGGGAGCTATTGAAGCTTTCTTT. Translation gives CASSQPSGAIEAFF.